The 18 T cell receptor beta chains given below trace back to one sample, sequenced in a study of blood T cell repertoires in COVID-19. The assay was immunoSEQ multiplex PCR, and TCRdb's table has in-frame clones only and misses some. In the table there are roughly 120,000 clones, 85% of which are singletons. Sequencing was done on a sample of peripheral blood. These receptor sequences come from a man older than 75 with acute or convalescent COVID-19.

The rearrangement uses TRBV7-8 and TRBJ2-3, with 13 bases identical to TRBD2. This CDR3 is 17 amino acids long. With V trimmed by 5 bases and J by 0 bases, 5 bases remained unmatched. Germline V CDR1 and CDR2: SGHVS, FQNEAQ. The CDR3 protein is CASSLTSGGPSTDTQYF. CDR3 coding DNA: TGTGCCAGCAGCCTGACTAGCGGGGGGCCTAGCACAGATACGCAGTATTTT.

The chain's CDR3 is CASGKGNSNYGYTF. As DNA, the CDR3 is TGTGCCAGCGGCAAGGGGAACAGCAACTATGGCTACACCTTC. The chain couples TRBV28 to TRBJ1-2, with TRBD1 as a possible D gene (5 bases). The germline V gene has CDR1 MDHEN and CDR2 SYDVKM. The CDR3 sequence is 14 residues long. V lost 8 bases to trimming and J lost 2 bases, with 15 bases between them.

The CDR3: CASSWSRTTSEQYF. The CDR3 coding sequence is TGTGCCAGCTCATGGTCCAGGACAACGAGCGAGCAGTACTTC. The V and J genes are TRBV6-5 and TRBJ2-7; weak D call: TRBD1 (5 bases). The V end lost 8 bases, the J end lost 6 bases, and 20 bases lay between the germline ends. The CDR3 runs 14 residues. From germline, CDR1 is MNHEY and CDR2 SVGAGI.

The chain recombines TRBV7-9 with TRBJ2-7; 9 bases align to TRBD2. The V gene's germline CDR1 is SEHNR and CDR2 FQNEAQ (reference sequence). Unmatched junction bases numbered 7, after V lost 5 bases and J lost 5 bases. The CDR3 loop spans 14 amino acids. The CDR3 reads CASSLSGSVDEQYF. The CDR3 nucleotides are TGTGCCAGCAGCCTTAGCGGGAGTGTCGACGAGCAGTACTTC.

The chain combines TRBV7-9 with TRBJ1-1; unclear D gene. Germline-derived CDR1 and CDR2 are SEHNR and FQNEAQ (reference sequence). The CDR3 totals 16 residues. Between the trimmed V and J ends, which lost 7 bases and 1 base, there was a span of 19 bases. CDR3 nucleotide sequence: TGTGCCAGCACCCACTTAGTTCCCAGAGGGAACACTGAAGCTTTCTTT. Protein product: CASTHLVPRGNTEAFF.

The chain recombines TRBV28 with TRBJ2-3, with TRBD2 matching 12 bases. The CDR3 consists of 15 residues. The J segment lost 6 bases and the V segment lost 4 bases, leaving 5 bases of the junction unmatched. Germline V lookup: CDR1 MDHEN, CDR2 SYDVKM. The CDR3 DNA reads as TGTGCCAGCAGTTCACTAGCGGGAGGCCGGGATACGCAGTATTTT. It specifies CASSSLAGGRDTQYF.

The chain couples TRBV19 to TRBJ1-5; D is perhaps TRBD1 (6 bases). The V end lost 4 bases, the J end lost 2 bases, and 9 bases lay between the germline ends. Germline CDR1 and CDR2: LNHDA and SQIVND (reference sequence). The length of the CDR3 is 14 residues. The CDR3 DNA is TGTGCCAGTAGTAATCGACAGGGCAATCAGCCCCAGCATTTT. This sequence encodes CASSNRQGNQPQHF.

The rearrangement links TRBV7-8 to TRBJ1-5, with TRBD1 as a possible D gene (6 bases). There are 16 residues in the CDR3. V was cut by 1 base and J by 9 bases, with 19 bases left in between. Germline values: CDR1 SGHVS, CDR2 FQNEAQ. CDR3 in amino acids: CASSLGTARGGRPQHF. The CDR3 DNA reads TGTGCCAGCAGCTTAGGGACAGCCCGCGGTGGTCGGCCCCAGCATTTT. Supplemented by reference TRBV7-8 and TRBJ1-5, the full variable domain reads GAGVSQSPRYKVAKRGQDVALRCDPISGHVSLFWYQQALGQGPEFLTYFQNEAQLDKSGLPSDRFFAERPEGSVSTLKIQRTQQEDSAVYLCASSLGTARGGRPQHFGDGTRLSIL.

The genes are TRBV9 and TRBJ1-1; no reliable D call. Per the germline V gene, CDR1 is SGDLS and CDR2 is YYNGEE. Trimming stripped 0 bases from V and 0 bases from J, with 6 bases between. This CDR3 has 14 amino acids. The CDR3 sequence: CASSVAPVNTEAFF. The CDR3, as DNA: TGTGCCAGCAGCGTAGCCCCTGTGAACACTGAAGCTTTCTTT.

The chain couples TRBV6-1 to TRBJ2-7; 7 bases agree with TRBD2. This CDR3 spans 15 amino acids. V shed 3 bases and J 2 bases; nucleotides not matched to a gene: 7. The germline V gene encodes CDR1 MNHNS and CDR2 SASEGT. CDR3 region: CASSEELAGAYEQYF. The CDR3 DNA sequence: TGTGCCAGCAGTGAGGAACTCGCGGGAGCCTACGAGCAGTACTTC.

This rearrangement joins TRBV18 to TRBJ2-3; 11 bases line up with TRBD2. Trimming removed 3 bases from V and 6 bases from J; junction bases left unmatched: 2. The CDR3 runs 14 residues. Germline V lookup: CDR1 KGHSH, CDR2 LQKENI. The chain's CDR3 is CASSPVAGGDTQYF. As DNA, the CDR3 is TGTGCCAGCTCACCGGTAGCGGGAGGGGATACGCAGTATTTT.

The chain is built from TRBV19 and TRBJ1-6; the D gene is possibly TRBD1 (5 bases). The germline V gene encodes CDR1 LNHDA and CDR2 SQIVND (reference sequence). V was trimmed by 5 bases and J by 7 bases, leaving 18 bases between them. The CDR3 runs to 16 residues. CDR3 sequence reads: CASSYYPTAGNSPLHF. The CDR3 DNA sequence: TGTGCCAGTAGTTATTACCCAACAGCAGGGAATTCACCCCTCCACTTT.

The chain carries TRBV5-1 and TRBJ2-1, with D perhaps TRBD1 (5 bases). Trimming left V 2 bases short and J 1 base short, with 10 bases between. The germline V gene encodes CDR1 SGHRS and CDR2 YFSETQ. The CDR3 is made up of 15 amino acids. The CDR3 loop reads CASSLRQQSYNEQFF. The CDR3 DNA reads as TGCGCCAGCAGCTTAAGACAGCAATCCTACAATGAGCAGTTCTTC.

The V and J genes are TRBV6-2 or TRBV6-3 and TRBJ2-7, with TRBD1 matching over 8 bases. The germline gives CDR1 MNHEY, CDR2 SVGEGT. The CDR3 has 12 amino acids. The ends lost 5 bases at V and 9 bases at J; junction bases unmatched: 6. In nucleotides, the CDR3 is TGTGCCAGCAGTCAGGACAGGGAGGCGCAGTACTTC. This sequence encodes CASSQDREAQYF.

The chain carries TRBV6-6 and TRBJ1-1, with TRBD1 as a possible D gene (5 bases). CDR3 size: 14 residues. V was trimmed by 6 bases and J by 6 bases, leaving 17 bases between them. Germline V gives CDR1 MNHNY, CDR2 SVGAGI (reference sequence). This chain's CDR3 is CASRRAGHPPEAFF. CDR3 nucleotide sequence: TGTGCCAGCAGACGAGCCGGACACCCGCCTGAAGCTTTCTTT.

This clone was observed a few times. V gene TRBV18 combines with J gene TRBJ1-1; D uncertain. With 3 bases removed from V and 2 bases from J, the gap between germline ends came to 7 bases. The CDR3 runs 13 residues. From germline, CDR1 is KGHSH and CDR2 LQKENI. CDR3 DNA: TGTGCCAGCTCACCCGGGAGAAACACTGAAGCTTTCTTT. Its translation: CASSPGRNTEAFF.

The J gene is TRBJ2-6, the V gene TRBV7-8; 9 bases are shared with TRBD1. The length of the CDR3 is 16 residues. CDR1 SGHVS and CDR2 FQNEAQ come from the germline V gene. V gave up 1 base and J gave up 12 bases; unmatched junction bases: 10. The CDR3 loop is CASSLVRTGDSIVLTF. CDR3 DNA: TGTGCCAGCAGCTTAGTCCGGACAGGGGACAGCATCGTCCTGACTTTC.

The CDR3 nucleotides are TGTGCCAGCAGTCCACCGCCGGGACAGCTTTATAGCAATCAGCCCCAGCATTTT. Its protein product is CASSPPPGQLYSNQPQHF. This chain joins TRBV6-6 and TRBJ1-5; 7 nucleotides line up with TRBD1. From germline, CDR1 is MNHNY and CDR2 SVGAGI (reference sequence). There are 18 residues in the CDR3. Losses at the gene ends were 5 bases for V and 0 bases for J; bases not matched to a gene: 13.